This TCR beta chain was documented in a study of radiotherapy plus CTLA-4 blockade in lung cancer. Generated by immunoSEQ multiplex PCR, the TCRdb table keeps only in-frame clones and is missing some. This sample has 70,000 to 90,000 clones, with around 84% found just once. The CDR3 loop spans 13 amino acids. V shed 3 bases and J shed 6 bases, with 8 bases lying between them. Germline loops: CDR1 SGHVS, CDR2 FQNEAQ. Specimen: peripheral blood, collected from a patient treated with radiotherapy plus ipilimumab. The clonotype originates from a human donor with non-small cell lung cancer who had stable disease on radiotherapy plus ipilimumab. The V gene is TRBV7-8, the J gene TRBJ2-2; no firm D call. In DNA, the CDR3 is TGTGCCAGCAGCTTGCCTAGTCCCGGGGAGCTGTTTTTT. Its translation is CASSLPSPGELFF.